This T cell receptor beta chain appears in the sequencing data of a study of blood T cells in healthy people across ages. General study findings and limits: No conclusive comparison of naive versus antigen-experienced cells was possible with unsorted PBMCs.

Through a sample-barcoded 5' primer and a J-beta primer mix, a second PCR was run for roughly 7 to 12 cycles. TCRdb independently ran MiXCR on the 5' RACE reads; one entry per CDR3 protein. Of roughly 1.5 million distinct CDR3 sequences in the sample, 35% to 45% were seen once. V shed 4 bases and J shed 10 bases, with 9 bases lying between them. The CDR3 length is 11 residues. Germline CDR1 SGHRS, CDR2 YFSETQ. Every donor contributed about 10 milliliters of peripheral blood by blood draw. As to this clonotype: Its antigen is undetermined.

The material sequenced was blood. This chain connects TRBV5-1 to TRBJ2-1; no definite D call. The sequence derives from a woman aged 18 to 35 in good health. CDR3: CASSGFGEQFF. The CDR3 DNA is TGCGCCAGCAGCGGGTTTGGGGAGCAGTTCTTC.